This TCR beta chain came from a study of OX40 agonist ivuxolimab in advanced cancers. Study-level information: Ivuxolimab was administered intravenously to patients at 0.01 to 10 mg/kg every 2 weeks.

The protocol was immunoSEQ multiplex PCR, while the TCRdb copy is restricted to in-frame clones and leaves out a portion. The sample comprises 77,000 or so clones, 80% to 95% of which are singletons, and approximately 0.43% rests with the top ten. CDR3 length: 15 amino acids. Germline values: CDR1 MNHNS, CDR2 SASEGT. With V trimmed by 7 bases and J by 2 bases, 6 bases remained unmatched. J is TRBJ1-3 and V is TRBV6-1; 9 nucleotides line up with TRBD1. This sequence was found in an adult with an advanced solid tumor such as melanoma, head and neck, liver or kidney cancer. The starting material was CD4+ or CD8+ T cells sorted from blood, obtained in a trial of the OX40 agonist ivuxolimab. In DNA form, the CDR3 reads TGTGCCAGCAACCCATACAGGGGGCCTGGAAACACCATATATTTT. The encoded protein is CASNPYRGPGNTIYF.